These T cell receptor beta chains were read from a single sample in a study of T cells after yellow fever vaccination. TCRdb called the 5' RACE reads again in MiXCR, with one record for every CDR3 protein. This repertoire shows about 550,000 distinct CDR3 sequences, 15% to 20% found once; its top ten account for roughly an eighth. The material sequenced was PBMCs, taken 15 days after the yellow fever booster vaccination. Receptors originate from a man aged 25-45 years who received the YFV17D yellow fever vaccine. The CDR3 runs from the conserved cysteine through the conserved F or W.

v_gene: TRBV6-1
CDR3aa: CASSPSRQRSGNTIYF

v_gene: TRBV28
CDR3aa: CATVSGRENEQFF

v_gene: TRBV7-2
CDR3aa: CASSLGRNRDEQYF

v_gene: TRBV29-1
CDR3aa: CSVDLVGGSANEQYF

v_gene: TRBV12-3/TRBV12-4
CDR3aa: CASSYLAGGNEQFF

v_gene: TRBV12-3/TRBV12-4
CDR3aa: CASSFLGLAGGPSADTQYF

v_gene: TRBV6-2/TRBV6-3
CDR3aa: CASRNPGLTSDTQYF

v_gene: TRBV6-1
CDR3aa: CASTLPQGGGETQYF

v_gene: TRBV6-5
CDR3aa: CASSYLHERGEQFF

v_gene: TRBV18
CDR3aa: CASSTDRVEQYF

v_gene: TRBV12-3/TRBV12-4
CDR3aa: CASSLLAGAKNIQYF

v_gene: TRBV7-2
CDR3aa: CASSSSWASGRGSEQFF

v_gene: TRBV29-1
CDR3aa: CSVLLQDLPNTEAFF

v_gene: TRBV11-2
CDR3aa: CASSLKSGGSGSYAYEQYF

v_gene: TRBV7-2
CDR3aa: CASSLSNAMGYEQYF

v_gene: TRBV7-2
CDR3aa: CASSLRAGFNTGELFF

v_gene: TRBV20-1
CDR3aa: CSARASLGTGRNYEQYF

v_gene: TRBV7-9
CDR3aa: CASSPDRAGAKNIQYF

v_gene: TRBV12-3/TRBV12-4
CDR3aa: CASSWSERRREQYF

v_gene: TRBV4-3
CDR3aa: CASSQESGGAYEQYF

v_gene: TRBV4-1
CDR3aa: CASSLQSARDNEQFF

v_gene: TRBV6-5
CDR3aa: CASGHSDYEQYF

v_gene: TRBV20-1
CDR3aa: CSARGLAGASEQYF

v_gene: TRBV5-1
CDR3aa: CASSTGGRTYEQYF

v_gene: TRBV19
CDR3aa: CASSGGTSVWTQYF

v_gene: TRBV11-3
CDR3aa: CASSPGTSGSLREQFF

v_gene: TRBV4-3
CDR3aa: CASSHSTSGPYNEQFF

v_gene: TRBV4-3
CDR3aa: CASSLGGAREQFF

v_gene: TRBV6-2/TRBV6-3
CDR3aa: CASRGTGLYEQYF

v_gene: TRBV2
CDR3aa: CASGRGGANVLTF

v_gene: TRBV4-2
CDR3aa: CASSGGQGAQETQYF

v_gene: TRBV7-3
CDR3aa: CASSLGGGRLGTDTQYF

v_gene: TRBV11-2
CDR3aa: CASSLEGYSNQPQHF

v_gene: TRBV9
CDR3aa: CASSTSGTGGVEQYF

v_gene: TRBV5-1
CDR3aa: CASSTTGFSYEQYF

v_gene: TRBV29-1
CDR3aa: CSVEVPVPYEQYF

v_gene: TRBV7-2
CDR3aa: CASSPTTGRSQYF

v_gene: TRBV4-3
CDR3aa: CASSIGGSGSSAGELFF

v_gene: TRBV5-4
CDR3aa: CASSPSPSVSSYNEQFF

v_gene: TRBV20-1
CDR3aa: CSASLPGGTDTQYF